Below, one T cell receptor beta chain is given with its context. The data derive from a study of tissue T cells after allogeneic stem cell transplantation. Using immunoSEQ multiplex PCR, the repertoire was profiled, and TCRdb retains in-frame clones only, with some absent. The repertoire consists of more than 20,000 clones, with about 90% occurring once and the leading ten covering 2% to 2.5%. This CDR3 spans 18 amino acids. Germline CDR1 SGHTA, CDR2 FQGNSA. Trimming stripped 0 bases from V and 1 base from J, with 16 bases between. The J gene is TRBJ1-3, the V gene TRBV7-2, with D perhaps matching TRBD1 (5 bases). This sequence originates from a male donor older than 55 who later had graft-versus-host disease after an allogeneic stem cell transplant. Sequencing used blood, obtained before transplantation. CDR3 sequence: CASSLAFVVQGSGNTIYF. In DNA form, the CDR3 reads TGTGCCAGCAGCTTAGCGTTTGTCGTGCAGGGATCTGGAAACACCATATATTTT.